The source of this TCR beta chain is a study of blood T cell repertoires in COVID-19. The wider study: Material from acute and convalescent COVID-19 was sourced from the United States, Italy and Spain. T cells, B-cell-depleted T cells, or PBMCs provided the cDNA or gDNA that served as material.

Here immunoSEQ multiplex PCR was the method, and the copy in TCRdb shows in-frame clones only, minus some. The sample records 200,000 or so clones, approximately 79% being singletons. This CDR3 comprises 15 residues. Between the trimmed V and J ends, which lost 6 bases and 1 base, there was a span of 14 bases. The V gene's germline CDR1 is LNHDA and CDR2 SQIVND (reference sequence). The sequencing sample was made of peripheral blood. This chain links TRBV19 with TRBJ2-3; D is possibly TRBD2 (7 bases). This TCR was recovered from a man between 60 and 75 years old with active or convalescent COVID-19. The CDR3 reads CASRAWGGGTDTQYF. The CDR3, as DNA: TGTGCCAGTAGGGCGTGGGGGGGCGGCACAGATACGCAGTATTTT.